The 27 T cell receptor beta chains below all came from one sample that was sequenced in a study of regulatory T cells in long-lasting Graves disease. Construction of TCR beta libraries relied on iRepertoire HTBI primers and on Arm-PCR targeting CDR3 regions. MiXCR, run by TCRdb on the multiplex PCR reads, gives a single entry per CDR3 protein. The sample holds approximately 400,000 distinct CDR3 sequences, 15% seen once. Stated time point: newly diagnosed GD, antithyroid drugs for less than 3 months. RNA isolated from PBMCs was used to make the TCR library. This same sample was also taken into another study, of T cells in Graves' hyperthyroidism and ophthalmopathy.

The sample was peripheral blood mononuclear cells (PBMCs), taken at new diagnosis, from a patient treated with antithyroid drugs. The source is a woman aged 25 to 45 with Graves disease.

The V and J genes are TRBV19 and TRBJ2-2; TRBD2 matches at 8 bases. Trimming removed 3 bases from V and 8 bases from J; junction bases left unmatched: 5. The germline CDR1 and CDR2 sequences are LNHDA and SQIVND (reference sequence). The length of the CDR3 is 14 residues. The CDR3 is CASSMGRLAGELFF. CDR3 DNA: TGTGCCAGTAGTATGGGGCGACTAGCGGGGGAGCTGTTTTTT.

This clonotype has ten or more counts. The rearrangement uses TRBV5-4 and TRBJ2-7, with 12 bases lining up with TRBD2. After removal of 2 bases from V and 3 bases from J, the junction contained 6 bases not matched to a gene. Per the germline V gene, CDR1 is SGHNT and CDR2 is YYREEE (reference sequence). The CDR3 sequence is 16 residues long. The CDR3 sequence: CASSLDPTSGSYEQYF. The CDR3 DNA is TGTGCCAGCAGCTTAGATCCGACTAGCGGGAGCTACGAGCAGTACTTC.

A few counts support this clonotype. CDR3 DNA: TGTGCCTGGGCTCAGGGGGCCCATCAGCCCCAGCATTTT. This encodes CAWAQGAHQPQHF. The chain joins TRBV30 to TRBJ1-5; 8 bases agree with TRBD1. The CDR3 is made up of 13 amino acids. J lost 5 bases, V lost 5 bases, and 5 bases had no gene match. The germline V gene encodes CDR1 GTSNPN and CDR2 SVGIG (reference sequence).

This clonotype has more than one count but fewer than ten. The chain carries TRBV11-2 and TRBJ2-1; D unclear. The CDR3 loop spans 15 amino acids. The germline V gene has CDR1 SGHAT and CDR2 FQNNGV. V lost 5 bases and J 4 bases, leaving 15 bases between the germline ends. The CDR3 sequence: CASSHHLVGYNEQFF. CDR3 nucleotide sequence: TGTGCCAGCAGCCACCACTTAGTAGGATACAATGAGCAGTTCTTC.

This clonotype has a count of ten or more. This chain joins TRBV11-2 and TRBJ2-7; TRBD2 agrees at 7 bases. The CDR3 runs 17 residues. The V and J ends lost 5 bases and 3 bases, in that order; junction bases with no gene match: 16. Germline V gene lookup returns CDR1 SGHAT and CDR2 FQNNGV. The CDR3 protein is CASSPINRWGRDYEQYF. In DNA form, the CDR3 reads TGTGCCAGCAGCCCCATCAACCGGTGGGGGAGGGACTACGAGCAGTACTTC.

This rearrangement joins TRBV11-1 to TRBJ2-5; D remains ambiguous. The CDR3 covers 14 residues. Germline V lookup: CDR1 SGHAT, CDR2 FQDESV (reference sequence). Between the trimmed V and J ends, which lost 3 bases and 1 base, there was a span of 9 bases. This CDR3 reads CASSLTDLQETQYF. The CDR3 DNA sequence: TGTGCCAGCAGCTTGACTGATCTCCAAGAGACCCAGTACTTC. The variable domain in full, with the rest retrieved from reference TRBV11-1 and TRBJ2-5, is EAEVAQSPRYKITEKSQAVAFWCDPISGHATLYWYRQILGQGPELLVQFQDESVVDDSQLPKDRFSAERLKGVDSTLKIQPAELGDSAMYLCASSLTDLQETQYFGPGTRLLVL.

Only a few counts were recorded for this clonotype. This chain connects TRBV11-2 to TRBJ1-6; TRBD1 is a possible D gene (6 bases). V lost 1 base to trimming and J lost 14 bases, with 9 bases between them. The CDR3 has 12 amino acids. From germline, CDR1 is SGHAT and CDR2 FQNNGV. The CDR3 sequence: CASSLGGAALHF. The CDR3, as DNA: TGTGCCAGCAGCTTAGGGGGGGCGGCCCTCCACTTT.

This clonotype was observed at least ten times. The chain employs TRBV28 and TRBJ1-1; D is ambiguous. Germline lookup yields CDR1 MDHEN and CDR2 SYDVKM. Trimming removed 7 bases from V and 0 bases from J, with 15 bases in between. The CDR3 runs 15 residues. The CDR3, as DNA: TGTGCCAGCACCTCGGCAGGAATCTTGAACACTGAAGCTTTCTTT. Its protein product is CASTSAGILNTEAFF.

This clonotype was counted many times. CDR3 bases: TGTGCCAGCAGCCAGTTAGCGGTGGGGAGCACAGATACGCAGTATTTT. Its translation is CASSQLAVGSTDTQYF. The chain joins TRBV7-9 to TRBJ2-3; D might be TRBD2 (6 bases). The CDR3 runs 16 residues. Between the trimmed V and J ends, which lost 5 bases and 0 bases, there was a span of 15 bases. CDR1 is SEHNR, CDR2 FQNEAQ, per germline (reference sequence). The variable domain in full, completed from reference TRBV7-9 and TRBJ2-3, reads DTGVSQNPRHKITKRGQNVTFRCDPISEHNRLYWYRQTLGQGPEFLTYFQNEAQLEKSRLLSDRFSAERPKGSFSTLEIQRTEQGDSAMYLCASSQLAVGSTDTQYFGPGTRLTVL.

This clonotype was counted many times. The chain links TRBV30 to TRBJ1-2, with 7 nucleotides matching TRBD1. Unmatched junction bases numbered 12, after V lost 3 bases and J lost 8 bases. The length of the CDR3 is 14 residues. Germline CDR1 reads GTSNPN; CDR2 reads SVGIG (reference sequence). The CDR3 spells CAWRVKGQYMGYTF. CDR3 coding DNA: TGTGCCTGGAGGGTGAAGGGACAGTATATGGGCTACACCTTC.

The CDR3 is CASSEIGDGGGDTQYF. CDR3 bases: TGTGCCAGCAGTGAAATTGGGGACGGAGGGGGAGATACGCAGTATTTT. This chain uses TRBV2 with TRBJ2-3; D may correspond to TRBD1 or TRBD2 (6 bases each). The CDR3 sequence is 16 residues long. Germline CDR1 SNHLY, CDR2 FYNNEI. V lost 2 bases and J 5 bases, leaving 17 bases between the germline ends.

This clonotype has ten or more counts. The V gene is TRBV6-2 or TRBV6-3, the J gene TRBJ2-1, with D maybe TRBD1 (6 bases). This CDR3 region has 16 residues. In germline, CDR1 is MNHEY, CDR2 SVGEGT. Between the trimmed V and J ends, which lost 6 bases and 10 bases, there was a span of 25 bases. CDR3 coding DNA: TGTGCCAGCAGAGACCTCGGACAGAACTTGTTGACAGAGCAGTTCTTC. Translated, it gives CASRDLGQNLLTEQFF.

The chain carries TRBV4-1 and TRBJ2-2, with 8 bases aligning to TRBD2. Germline loops: CDR1 MGHRA, CDR2 YSYEKL. The V gene end was trimmed by 8 bases and the J gene end by 7 bases; junction bases not matched to a gene: 12. The CDR3 extends over 15 amino acids. CDR3: CASSSGSLDRGELFF. Written as DNA, the CDR3 is TGCGCCAGCTCGAGCGGGAGTCTGGATCGCGGGGAGCTGTTTTTT.

This clonotype was recorded at least ten times. The rearrangement links TRBV7-9 to TRBJ2-1; possible D gene TRBD1, 7 bases. The CDR3 is made up of 15 amino acids. Germline CDR1 reads SEHNR; CDR2 reads FQNEAQ (reference sequence). V lost 3 bases to trimming and J lost 10 bases, with 19 bases between them. CDR3 loop: CASSLTGSLSGEQFF. As DNA, the CDR3 is TGTGCCAGCAGCTTGACAGGGTCACTAAGCGGGGAGCAGTTCTTC. Based on the CDR3 plus reference TRBV7-9 and TRBJ2-1, the full variable domain is DTGVSQNPRHKITKRGQNVTFRCDPISEHNRLYWYRQTLGQGPEFLTYFQNEAQLEKSRLLSDRFSAERPKGSFSTLEIQRTEQGDSAMYLCASSLTGSLSGEQFFGPGTRLTVL.

There are a few counts of this clonotype. The V call is TRBV4-1, the J call TRBJ2-3; no firm D call. V dropped 0 bases and J dropped 13 bases, with 14 bases sitting between them. This CDR3 comprises 13 residues. Looked up from germline, CDR1 is MGHRA and CDR2 is YSYEKL. The CDR3 loop is CASSQDEARMEYF. The CDR3 region has the DNA TGCGCCAGCAGCCAAGATGAGGCTAGGATGGAGTATTTT.

This clonotype has a handful of counts. V usage is TRBV9 and J usage is TRBJ1-6; D is uncertain. V was pared by 2 bases and J by 3 bases, with 9 bases between. CDR1 and CDR2 (germline): SGDLS, YYNGEE. This CDR3 comprises 15 residues. CDR3 region: CASSVWPGYNSPLHF. The CDR3 coding sequence is TGTGCCAGCAGCGTTTGGCCTGGCTATAATTCACCCCTCCACTTT.

The V call is TRBV5-1, the J call TRBJ2-7; 9 nucleotides align to TRBD2. V dropped 4 bases and J dropped 6; count of bases not matched to a gene: 8. Germline V gene lookup returns CDR1 SGHRS and CDR2 YFSETQ. This CDR3 has 14 residues. In nucleotides, the CDR3 is TGCGCCAGCAGCGGCGGGAGGGAGGCTAGCGAGCAGTACTTC. Amino acids: CASSGGREASEQYF.

The chain has TRBV29-1 and TRBJ2-7, with D possibly TRBD1 on 5 matching bases. The CDR3 length is 12 residues. Trimming removed 2 bases at V and 7 bases at J, with 12 bases between. Germline V lookup: CDR1 SQVTM, CDR2 ANQGSEA. The CDR3 loop is CSVEQGNYEQYF. Here the CDR3 DNA reads TGCAGCGTTGAACAGGGCAACTATGAGCAGTACTTC.

This clonotype was recorded many times. The CDR3 reads CASSLGGFGTEAFF. The CDR3 DNA is TGTGCCAGCAGCTTAGGTGGGTTTGGTACTGAAGCTTTCTTT. The J gene is TRBJ1-1, the V gene TRBV11-2; D unresolved. Trimming left V 1 base short and J 5 bases short, with 11 bases between. Germline CDR1 reads SGHAT; CDR2 reads FQNNGV. CDR3 length: 14 residues.

This clonotype was counted ten times or more. This chain connects TRBV30 to TRBJ2-2; a possible D gene is TRBD1 (6 bases). Germline CDR1 is GTSNPN and CDR2 is SVGIG (reference sequence). Trimming left V 4 bases short and J 2 bases short, with 8 bases between. The CDR3 totals 13 residues. CDR3 residues: CAWKDSNTGELFF. The CDR3 nucleotides read TGTGCCTGGAAGGACAGTAACACCGGGGAGCTGTTTTTT.

Notes on this clonotype: This may stem from a read error, because a much larger clone lies one nucleotide away. This chain uses TRBV7-9 with TRBJ1-2; no clear D. The germline CDR1 and CDR2 sequences are SEHNR and FQNEAQ (reference sequence). There are 13 residues in the CDR3. Trimming took off 0 bases at V and 4 bases at J, with 6 bases between the two ends. In DNA form, the CDR3 reads TGTGCCAGCAGCTTAGCCGAAAGCTATGGCTACACCTTC. Translated, it gives CASSLAESYGYTF.

This clonotype occurred many times. The J gene is TRBJ1-5, the V gene TRBV2, with D possibly being TRBD1 (6 bases). V was trimmed by 6 bases and J by 6 bases, leaving 24 bases between them. The germline gives CDR1 SNHLY, CDR2 FYNNEI. This CDR3 contains 17 residues. The CDR3 region has the DNA TGTGCCAGCAGGACAGGCGACGACCCCCAAGCAGGTCAGCCCCAGCATTTT. This codes for CASRTGDDPQAGQPQHF.

The chain recombines TRBV29-1 with TRBJ2-5, with 9 bases matching TRBD2. The CDR3 is 15 amino acids. Germline lookup yields CDR1 SQVTM and CDR2 ANQGSEA. V dropped 6 bases and J dropped 4; count of bases not matched to a gene: 12. The CDR3 spells CSVLAGAEVGETQYF. The CDR3 DNA follows: TGCAGCGTCTTAGCGGGAGCAGAGGTGGGAGAGACCCAGTACTTC.

Ten or more counts support this clonotype. The gene calls are TRBV20-1 and TRBJ2-7; D unresolved. The CDR3 totals 11 residues. V lost 3 bases and J 5 bases, leaving 8 bases between the germline ends. CDR1 is DFQATT, CDR2 SNEGSKA, per germline (reference sequence). The CDR3 bases are TGCAGTGCTAGGCCATCCGACGAGCAGTACTTC. The encoded protein is CSARPSDEQYF.

The sample holds many counts of this clonotype. This sequence joins TRBV7-3 and TRBJ2-3; 8 nucleotides match TRBD2. Per the germline V gene, CDR1 is SGHTA and CDR2 is FQGTGA. J was trimmed by 0 bases and V by 7 bases; bases with no gene match: 12. CDR3 length: 17 amino acids. CDR3 residues: CASMSGKLAASTDTQYF. The DNA of the CDR3 is TGTGCCAGCATGTCCGGTAAACTAGCGGCTAGCACAGATACGCAGTATTTT.

About this clonotype itself: Possible read error: a much larger clone is one base away. This sequence joins TRBV25-1 and TRBJ1-1; unclear D gene. CDR1 is MGHDK, CDR2 SYGVNS, per germline. This CDR3 comprises 17 residues. CDR3 sequence reads: CANSEFKISTANTEAFF. The CDR3 DNA sequence: TGTGCCAACAGTGAATTTAAGATCAGTACAGCCAACACTGAAGCTTTCTTT.

This clonotype was seen a few times. The chain joins TRBV20-1 to TRBJ2-5; D assignment may be TRBD1 or TRBD2 (5 bases each). V was trimmed by 0 bases and J by 0 bases, leaving 11 bases between them. This CDR3 spans 15 amino acids. Germline V CDR1 and CDR2: DFQATT, SNEGSKA (reference sequence). This CDR3 is CSARDWGRNQETQYF. For the CDR3, the DNA is TGCAGTGCTAGAGATTGGGGACGAAACCAAGAGACCCAGTACTTC.